This T cell receptor (beta chain) was documented in a study of OX40 agonist ivuxolimab in advanced cancers. Profiled with immunoSEQ multiplex PCR; TCRdb holds only in-frame clones, not every one. The sample lists approximately 82,000 clones, around four fifths occurring once. The receptor's source is an adult with an advanced solid tumor such as melanoma, head and neck, liver or kidney cancer. Material: CD4+ or CD8+ T cells sorted from blood, obtained in a trial of the OX40 agonist ivuxolimab.

The CDR3 region has the DNA TGTGCCAGCAGCCCGGTGGATACGCAGTATTTT. As protein: CASSPVDTQYF. V is TRBV11-2 and J is TRBJ2-3; D remains unclear. V lost 5 bases and J 6 bases, leaving 6 bases between the germline ends. The CDR3 covers 11 residues. The germline gives CDR1 SGHAT, CDR2 FQNNGV.